This is a list of T cell receptor beta chains from one sample in a study of shared clonotypes between healthy human individuals. Profiling relied on immunoSEQ multiplex PCR, and the TCRdb table lists in-frame clones only, not all of them. This table holds about 1.4 million clones, around 97% found once. Sequenced: naive CD4+ T cells sorted from blood. The receptors originated from a man aged 25-40 years in good health. Each CDR3 is given with its conserved first and last residue. Fields, in order: V gene, J gene, D gene, clone size, CDR3 protein, CDR3 DNA. D genes are given only for firm matches. Rows may omit the clone size; those that give it use once, few, many or a size class.

>TRBV10-1|TRBJ2-1|TRBD1|once
CASSELAGTGQFF
TGCGCCAGCAGTGAGCTCGCCGGGACAGGACAGTTCTTC
>TRBV6-1|TRBJ1-2|-|-
CASSEGGMTIYGYTF
TGTGCCAGCAGTGAAGGGGGAATGACTATCTATGGCTACACCTTC
>TRBV27|TRBJ1-5|-|-
CASSWQGYSNQPQHF
TGTGCCAGCAGCTGGCAGGGTTATAGCAATCAGCCCCAGCATTTT
>TRBV15|TRBJ2-7|-|-
CATSRDRVGAYEQYF
TGTGCCACCAGCAGAGATAGGGTAGGAGCCTACGAGCAGTACTTC
>TRBV9|TRBJ2-5|TRBD2|-
CASSSQSGRTAETQYF
TGTGCCAGCAGCTCCCAAAGCGGGAGGACCGCGGAGACCCAGTACTTC
>TRBV9|TRBJ1-5|TRBD1|-
CASAPGQGLNSNQPQHF
TGTGCCAGCGCGCCGGGACAGGGACTTAATAGCAATCAGCCCCAGCATTTT
>TRBV4-1|TRBJ2-5|TRBD2|-
CASSSPAGLAGGIQETQYF
TGCGCCAGCAGCTCCCCAGCGGGACTAGCGGGGGGGATTCAAGAGACCCAGTACTTC
>TRBV7-2|TRBJ2-7|TRBD2|-
CASSRQLAGPYEQYF
TGTGCCAGCAGCCGGCAACTAGCGGGTCCCTACGAGCAGTACTTC
>TRBV2|TRBJ1-4|-|-
CASSAQARGYEKLFF
TGTGCCAGCAGTGCCCAAGCCAGGGGTTATGAAAAACTGTTTTTT
>TRBV11-2|TRBJ2-1|TRBD2|once
CASSPGLGLDYNEQFF
TGTGCCAGCAGCCCCGGACTAGGGTTGGACTACAATGAGCAGTTCTTC
>TRBV6-6|TRBJ1-4|-|-
CASRLPGEDEKLFF
TGTGCCAGCAGACTACCTGGGGAAGATGAAAAACTGTTTTTT
>TRBV18|TRBJ2-6|TRBD1|-
CASSPPVHRGPSGANVLTF
TGTGCCAGCTCACCACCCGTTCACAGGGGGCCCTCTGGGGCCAACGTCCTGACTTTC
>TRBV28|TRBJ1-4|-|-
CASSPPGAAEEKLFF
TGTGCCAGCAGTCCCCCCGGGGCCGCGGAAGAAAAACTGTTTTTT
>TRBV5-1|TRBJ1-2|TRBD1|-
CASSHGDRDAGGYTF
TGCGCCAGCAGCCACGGCGACAGGGATGCAGGTGGCTACACCTTC
>TRBV10-1|TRBJ2-7|TRBD2|-
CASSEGLAGGPREQYF
TGCGCCAGCAGTGAGGGACTAGCGGGAGGGCCGAGGGAGCAGTACTTC
>TRBV4-3|TRBJ2-7|-|once
CASSQGTYSYEQYF
TGCGCCAGCAGCCAAGGGACATACTCCTACGAGCAGTACTTC
>TRBV7-2|TRBJ1-2|TRBD1|-
CASSLPGQGGNSAF
TGTGCCAGCAGCTTACCGGGACAGGGAGGGAATAGCGCCTTC
>TRBV7-6|TRBJ2-5|-|-
CASSLGAGPIQETQYF
TGTGCCAGCAGCTTAGGGGCGGGACCCATCCAAGAGACCCAGTACTTC
>TRBV27|TRBJ1-2|-|-
CASGILPSVDYGYTF
TGTGCCAGCGGAATTTTGCCGTCCGTAGACTATGGCTACACCTTC
>TRBV19|TRBJ2-2|TRBD2|-
CASSISRGGRELFF
TGTGCCAGTAGTATATCCCGGGGGGGCCGGGAGCTGTTTTTT
>TRBV4-2|TRBJ2-7|-|-
CASSQEGGRLGEQYF
TGTGCCAGCAGCCAAGAAGGGGGTAGATTGGGCGAGCAGTACTTC
>TRBV2|TRBJ2-1|TRBD1|once
CASSGDRDPLDEQFF
TGTGCCAGCAGCGGGGACAGGGATCCCCTAGATGAGCAGTTCTTC
>TRBV7-6|TRBJ2-7|-|-
CASSSSNEQYF
TGTGCCAGCAGCTCGAGTAACGAGCAGTACTTC
>TRBV2|TRBJ1-4|-|-
CASSQRVGPNEKLFF
TGTGCCAGCAGTCAACGAGTAGGTCCTAATGAAAAACTGTTTTTT
>TRBV28|TRBJ2-4|-|-
CASNSIPAGPLAKNIQYF
TGTGCCAGCAACTCCATCCCGGCGGGACCTTTAGCCAAAAACATTCAGTACTTC
>TRBV7-8|TRBJ2-1|TRBD2|-
CASSSIPPGGSYNEQFF
TGTGCCAGCAGCTCCATCCCTCCGGGAGGCTCCTACAATGAGCAGTTCTTC
>TRBV19|TRBJ2-7|-|once
CASSRTGPYEQYF
TGTGCCAGTTCACGGACTGGCCCCTACGAGCAGTACTTC
>TRBV18|TRBJ2-7|-|-
CASSPGESPYEQYF
TGTGCCAGCTCACCAGGGGAATCCCCCTACGAGCAGTACTTC
>TRBV6-6|TRBJ2-1|-|once
CASSTGTAQFF
TGTGCCAGCAGTACAGGGACGGCGCAGTTCTTC
>TRBV9|TRBJ2-1|TRBD2|-
CASSVDRTSGTSSYNEQFF
TGTGCCAGCAGCGTAGATCGGACTAGCGGAACGAGCTCCTACAATGAGCAGTTCTTC
>TRBV23-1|TRBJ2-7|TRBD1|-
CASGATGGTYEQYF
TGCGCCAGCGGTGCTACAGGGGGCACCTACGAGCAGTACTTC
>TRBV5-4|TRBJ2-7|TRBD2|-
CASSSGLAGVSSYEQYF
TGTGCCAGCAGCTCGGGACTAGCGGGAGTGTCGTCCTACGAGCAGTACTTC
>TRBV11-2|TRBJ2-3|-|-
CASSSIGGSSTDTQYF
TGTGCCAGCAGTTCTATAGGGGGGTCGTCCACAGATACGCAGTATTTT
>TRBV5-1|TRBJ2-1|TRBD2|-
CASSLAAGSGYEQFF
TGCGCCAGCAGCTTGGCAGCGGGAAGTGGCTATGAGCAGTTCTTC
>TRBV28|TRBJ1-2|-|-
CASSLWGGAYGYTF
TGTGCCAGCAGTTTATGGGGGGGCGCCTATGGCTACACCTTC
>TRBV5-1|TRBJ1-2|-|-
CASSLTGRADGYTF
TGCGCCAGCAGCTTGACGGGCAGGGCCGATGGCTACACCTTC
>TRBV27|TRBJ1-4|-|once
CASRLAASGKLFF
TGTGCCAGCAGGTTAGCGGCCTCCGGGAAACTGTTTTTT
>TRBV18|TRBJ2-2|TRBD2|-
CASSPSVREDTGELFF
TGTGCCAGCTCACCCTCCGTGCGGGAGGACACCGGGGAGCTGTTTTTT
>TRBV18|TRBJ2-1|-|-
CASSPGQYNEQFF
TGTGCCAGCTCACCAGGACAATACAATGAGCAGTTCTTC
>TRBV5-6|TRBJ2-1|TRBD1|-
CASSLSRRGLPIEQFF
TGTGCCAGCAGCTTGTCTCGCAGGGGGCTCCCTATTGAGCAGTTCTTC
>TRBV5-1|TRBJ2-3|-|-
CASSLAGASTDTQYF
TGCGCCAGCAGCTTGGCGGGGGCTAGCACAGATACGCAGTATTTT
>TRBV7-9|TRBJ2-7|-|-
CASSLPGEQYF
TGTGCCAGCAGCTTACCAGGGGAGCAGTACTTC
>TRBV5-1|TRBJ2-7|TRBD1|-
CASSFRDRGSSEQYF
TGCGCCAGCAGCTTTCGGGACAGGGGTTCGTCCGAGCAGTACTTC
>TRBV18|TRBJ1-1|TRBD1|-
CASSPSGGNRGPFEAFF
TGTGCCAGCTCACCTTCGGGGGGAAACAGGGGGCCTTTTGAAGCTTTCTTT
>TRBV7-2|TRBJ2-7|TRBD2|-
CASSQFGQGLGANEQYF
TGTGCCAGCAGCCAATTCGGCCAGGGACTAGGCGCTAACGAGCAGTACTTC
>TRBV28|TRBJ2-7|TRBD1|-
CASSLYRVREGQGETDEQYF
TGTGCCAGCAGCTTATATAGAGTAAGGGAGGGACAGGGGGAGACGGACGAGCAGTACTTC
>TRBV5-1|TRBJ1-4|TRBD1|-
CASSTGEYNEKLFF
TGCGCCAGCAGCACAGGGGAGTACAATGAAAAACTGTTTTTT
>TRBV18|TRBJ2-5|-|-
CASSPGGRTQETQYF
TGTGCCAGCTCACCGGGAGGCAGGACCCAAGAGACCCAGTACTTC
>TRBV2|TRBJ1-5|-|-
CASSGSSSNQPQHF
TGTGCCAGCAGTGGATCCAGCAGCAATCAGCCCCAGCATTTT
>TRBV7-9|TRBJ2-3|TRBD2|-
CASRASSRGLATDTQYF
TGTGCCAGCAGGGCCTCCTCGAGGGGACTAGCCACAGATACGCAGTATTTT
>TRBV2|TRBJ2-2|TRBD2|-
CASRGLAANTGELFF
TGTGCCAGCAGAGGACTAGCGGCGAACACCGGGGAGCTGTTTTTT
>TRBV19|TRBJ2-7|-|-
CASSRTGTFGDEQYF
TGTGCCAGTAGTAGAACCGGGACATTCGGGGACGAGCAGTACTTC
>TRBV4-3|TRBJ2-1|TRBD2|-
CASSHQRENNEQFF
TGCGCCAGCAGCCACCAGCGGGAGAACAATGAGCAGTTCTTC
>TRBV19|TRBJ1-4|TRBD1|-
CASSPGTAYNEKLFF
TGTGCCAGTAGTCCTGGGACAGCTTATAATGAAAAACTGTTTTTT
>TRBV10-3|TRBJ1-5|-|-
CAITRGNHPRGSNQPQHF
TGTGCCATCACCCGAGGGAACCACCCGAGGGGGAGCAATCAGCCCCAGCATTTT
>TRBV11-2|TRBJ2-3|-|-
CASSLDLPGTDTQYF
TGTGCCAGCAGCTTAGATTTGCCCGGCACAGATACGCAGTATTTT
>TRBV19|TRBJ1-2|-|-
CASSVATPGNYGYTF
TGTGCCAGTAGTGTCGCCACCCCGGGAAATTATGGCTACACCTTC
>TRBV5-6|TRBJ1-5|TRBD1|-
CASSLYGTGVNQPQHF
TGTGCCAGCAGCTTGTATGGGACAGGGGTGAATCAGCCCCAGCATTTT
>TRBV6-5|TRBJ2-1|-|once
CASSNYNEQFF
TGTGCCAGCAGTAACTACAATGAGCAGTTCTTC